Below are 10 T cell receptor beta chains sequenced from a single sample in a study of breast tumors, draining lymph nodes, adjacent tissues. One entry per CDR3 protein results from TCRdb running MiXCR on the multiplex PCR reads. Of more than 250,000 distinct CDR3 sequences detected, roughly 30% appear once; the ten largest clones hold roughly 1.1%. The lymph nodes were axillary draining lymph nodes from breast cancer patients. Material for sequencing was axillary lymph node tissue. The receptor source for this set is a female donor with breast cancer. Some clones in this sample may be carry-over from other donors' samples.

A word on this clonotype: This may stem from a read error, because a much larger clone lies one nucleotide away. Here the CDR3 reads CASSIRLAGWSTDTQSF. As DNA, the CDR3 is TGTGCCAGTAGTATTAGACTAGCGGGTTGGAGCACAGATACGCAGTCTTTT. The gene calls are TRBV19 and TRBJ2-3, with 10 bases aligning to TRBD2. CDR1 LNHDA and CDR2 SQIVND come from the germline V gene (reference sequence). The CDR3 runs 17 residues.

V gene TRBV28 combines with J gene TRBJ2-7, with TRBD1 identical over 8 bases. This CDR3 spans 13 amino acids. Trimming removed 6 bases from V and 2 bases from J; junction bases left unmatched: 3. CDR1 MDHEN and CDR2 SYDVKM come from the germline V gene. CDR3 protein: CASRWTGTYEQYF. The CDR3, as DNA: TGTGCCAGCAGATGGACAGGGACCTACGAGCAGTACTTC.

This clonotype was seen ten or more times. V and J are TRBV6-6 and TRBJ1-4; 9 bases align to TRBD1. Germline CDR1 reads MNHNY; CDR2 reads SVGAGI (reference sequence). J was trimmed by 3 bases and V by 5 bases; bases with no gene match: 4. The CDR3 spans 15 residues. The CDR3 spells CASSKQGAPNEKLFF. In DNA, the CDR3 is TGTGCCAGCAGTAAACAGGGGGCCCCTAATGAAAAACTGTTTTTT.

This clonotype was detected ten times or more. V is TRBV24-1 and J is TRBJ2-1; 7 nucleotides line up with TRBD1. The ends lost 5 bases at V and 4 bases at J; junction bases unmatched: 7. Germline V gives CDR1 KGHDR, CDR2 SFDVKD. The length of the CDR3 is 15 residues. The CDR3 DNA sequence: TGTGCCACCAGTGCAGGACCGGGACAGTACAATGAGCAGTTCTTC. This encodes CATSAGPGQYNEQFF.

This clonotype was detected many times. The genes are TRBV7-9 and TRBJ1-6; TRBD1 matches 7 bases. This CDR3 has 15 amino acids. V was pared by 4 bases and J by 5 bases, with 5 bases of the junction left unmatched. Germline V gives CDR1 SEHNR, CDR2 FQNEAQ (reference sequence). In DNA form, the CDR3 reads TGTGCCAGCAGCTCCCGGGACAGCGATAATTCACCCCTCCACTTT. Its protein product is CASSSRDSDNSPLHF.

This clonotype was seen many times. This sequence joins TRBV20-1 and TRBJ2-1; the D gene is possibly TRBD2 (6 bases). The CDR3 loop spans 15 amino acids. Germline-derived CDR1 and CDR2 are DFQATT and SNEGSKA (reference sequence). The V and J ends lost 2 bases and 4 bases respectively, with 15 bases between them. CDR3 region: CSARKTSPTYNEQFF. The DNA for the CDR3 is TGCAGTGCTAGAAAAACTAGCCCAACGTACAATGAGCAGTTCTTC.

The V and J genes are TRBV9 and TRBJ2-7; the match to TRBD1 covers 11 bases. CDR3 length equals 13 residues. Unmatched junction bases numbered 6, after V lost 7 bases and J lost 6 bases. Germline CDR1 SGDLS, CDR2 YYNGEE. The CDR3, as DNA: TGTGCCAGCGGCCCGGGGACAGGGGGCGAGCAGTACTTC. Encoded protein: CASGPGTGGEQYF.

With regard to this clonotype: With a much larger clone just one base away, this may be a read error. This rearrangement joins TRBV11-3 to TRBJ2-3; 7 bases are shared with TRBD1. The CDR3 has 13 residues. The trim removed 6 bases at V and 8 bases at J, leaving 8 bases unmatched. Germline V gives CDR1 SGHNT, CDR2 YENEEA. CDR3 nucleotides: TGTGCCAGCAGTCATACAGGGGCAGCTACGCAGTATTTT. It is translated as CASSHTGAATQYF.

This clonotype was recorded only once. This may be a read error: a much more frequent sequence differs by one nucleotide. The chain joins TRBV11-3 to TRBJ2-7; D perhaps matches TRBD1 (6 bases). Germline loops: CDR1 SGHNT, CDR2 YENEEA. The CDR3 is 15 amino acids. The CDR3 region has the DNA TGTGCCAGCAGCTACGAAGCGACAGGAACCTACGAGCGGTACTTC. Its protein is CASSYEATGTYERYF. The full variable domain, completed using reference TRBV11-3 and TRBJ2-7, is EAGVVQSPRYKIIEKKQPVAFWCNPISGHNTLYWYLQNLGQGPELLIRYENEEAVDDSQLPKDRFSAERLKGVDSTLKIQPAELGDSAVYLCASSYEATGTYERYFGPGTRLTVT.

This clonotype has more than one count but fewer than ten. A read error may be the cause here, since a much bigger clone is one base away. V gene TRBV7-3 combines with J gene TRBJ2-2; D remains unclear. The CDR3 contains 17 residues. Germline CDR1 SGHTA, CDR2 FQGTGA. The CDR3 sequence: CASSPKILRPNTGQLFF. The CDR3 DNA sequence: TGTGCCAGCAGCCCTAAGATCTTAAGACCGAACACCGGGCAGCTGTTTTTT.